Included here is one T cell receptor (beta chain) sequence, with context. These data are taken from a study of control samples from healthy donors and cancer patients. CDR1 MGHRA and CDR2 YSYEKL come from the germline V gene. CDR3 length: 15 amino acids. V shed 1 base and J 6 bases; nucleotides not matched to a gene: 2. Sequencing was performed with immunoSEQ multiplex PCR; in TCRdb, only in-frame clones are kept and a portion is missing. The sample contains some 150,000 clones, 75% to 95% of which appear only once. This sequence was found in a man aged 30 to 45 in good health. V is TRBV4-1 and J is TRBJ2-3; 12 positions agree with TRBD2. Sequencing was done on a sample of blood. CDR3 protein: CASSQGTSGVDTQYF. The CDR3 DNA follows: TGCGCCAGCAGCCAAGGGACTAGCGGGGTGGATACGCAGTATTTT.